The rows below give T cell receptor beta chains drawn from one sample of a study of CD8+ T cells in alopecia areata. Measured with immunoSEQ multiplex PCR; TCRdb has only the in-frame clones, and not every one. The repertoire includes around 80,000 clones, about 53% of them detected once, and 5.5% to 6% sits in the top ten. The sequenced sample was NKG2D-high CD8+ T cells sorted from blood. The receptors were sampled from a human donor with alopecia areata. CDR3s include the opening cysteine and the closing phenylalanine or tryptophan. A D gene is named only where the DNA matches it firmly. For some rows the clone size is stated as once, few or many, or as a class when expanded; others skip it.

V	size	D	J	length	CDR3	DNA
TRBV27	-	-	TRBJ2-5	11	CASSAQGTQYF	TGTGCCAGCAGTGCTCAAGGGACCCAGTACTTC
TRBV5-1	-	-	TRBJ2-2	15	CASSLVTMNTGELFF	TGCGCCAGCAGCTTAGTGACAATGAACACCGGGGAGCTGTTTTTT
TRBV27	-	-	TRBJ2-4	13	CASSLSSGNIQYF	TGTGCCAGCAGTTTATCGTCGGGAAACATTCAGTACTTC
TRBV20-1	-	-	TRBJ2-3	11	CSAHLDNTQYF	TGCAGTGCGCACTTAGACAATACGCAGTATTTT
TRBV29-1	-	-	TRBJ2-6	16	CSVEEWGGSGANVLTF	TGCAGCGTTGAAGAATGGGGAGGCTCTGGGGCCAACGTCCTGACTTTC
TRBV5-4	-	-	TRBJ2-7	13	CASSSTGIYEQYF	TGTGCCAGCAGCTCAACAGGGATTTACGAGCAGTACTTC
TRBV11-2	-	-	TRBJ2-1	15	CASSSASNSYNEQFF	TGTGCCAGCAGCTCCGCCTCCAACTCCTACAATGAGCAGTTCTTC
TRBV4-3	-	-	TRBJ2-5	17	CASSQDPLAQAGETQYF	TGCGCCAGCAGCCAAGATCCCCTGGCGCAGGCTGGGGAGACCCAGTACTTC
TRBV12-5	-	-	TRBJ2-1	16	CASGLALKGRPGEQFF	TGTGCTAGTGGTTTGGCCCTAAAGGGACGACCGGGTGAGCAGTTCTTC
TRBV2	-	-	TRBJ2-1	15	CASSDGGRRGGEQFF	TGTGCCAGCAGTGACGGGGGTAGGAGGGGCGGTGAGCAGTTCTTC
TRBV5-4	-	-	TRBJ1-6	15	CASSPGGLESSPLHF	TGTGCCAGCAGCCCGGGGGGGCTGGAGAGTTCACCCCTCCACTTT
TRBV7-2	-	-	TRBJ1-1	13	CASSLFQGTEAFF	TGTGCCAGCAGCTTATTCCAGGGCACTGAAGCTTTCTTT
TRBV27	-	-	TRBJ2-5	13	CASGTVLQETQYF	TGTGCCAGCGGCACCGTTTTGCAAGAGACCCAGTACTTC
TRBV5-5	few	-	TRBJ1-5	16	CASSPEGGSSNQPQHF	TGTGCCAGCAGCCCCGAGGGGGGGAGCAGCAATCAGCCCCAGCATTTT
TRBV4-3	-	-	TRBJ2-7	15	CASSQDLKSSYEQYF	TGCGCCAGCAGCCAAGATCTGAAGAGCTCCTACGAGCAGTACTTC
TRBV6-6	few	-	TRBJ2-7	11	CASRGSHEQYF	TGTGCCAGCAGAGGGTCCCACGAGCAGTACTTC
TRBV28	few	-	TRBJ2-7	13	CASSPPGVGEQYF	TGTGCCAGCAGTCCTCCAGGGGTTGGGGAGCAGTACTTC
TRBV30	-	TRBD2	TRBJ2-1	16	CAWSVLELALNNEQFF	TGTGCCTGGAGTGTACTGGAACTAGCGTTGAACAATGAGCAGTTCTTC
TRBV6-6	-	-	TRBJ1-1	10	CASSAERAFF	TGTGCCAGCAGCGCCGAGCGAGCTTTCTTT
TRBV28	-	-	TRBJ2-2	16	CASSGIRDTNTGELFF	TGTGCCAGCAGTGGGATCCGGGACACAAACACCGGGGAGCTGTTTTTT
TRBV7-9	-	TRBD2	TRBJ2-1	17	CASSPLPGAGEDNEQFF	TGTGCCAGCAGCCCCCTCCCCGGAGCGGGGGAGGACAATGAGCAGTTCTTC
TRBV29-1	-	-	TRBJ2-5	14	CSVVDLSGQETQYF	TGCAGCGTTGTCGATCTGTCAGGTCAAGAGACCCAGTACTTC
TRBV28	-	TRBD2	TRBJ2-1	16	CASSYSSGTSYNEQFF	TGTGCCAGCAGTTATTCTAGCGGAACTTCCTACAATGAGCAGTTCTTC
TRBV2	-	-	TRBJ2-3	11	CAMRRGDTQYF	TGTGCCATGAGGCGCGGGGATACGCAGTATTTT
TRBV29-1	many	-	TRBJ2-2	11	CSGGDTGELFF	TGCAGCGGGGGTGACACCGGGGAGCTGTTTTTT
TRBV5-4	-	-	TRBJ2-1	15	CASSGRGRGYNEQFF	TGTGCCAGCAGCGGGAGGGGCAGGGGGTACAATGAGCAGTTCTTC
TRBV5-1	few	-	TRBJ2-1	18	CASSLEAGWTASYNEQFF	TGCGCCAGCAGCTTGGAGGCCGGTTGGACCGCGTCTTACAATGAGCAGTTCTTC
TRBV29-1	-	-	TRBJ2-7	13	CSVPKGSPYEQYF	TGCAGCGTTCCTAAGGGGAGCCCATACGAGCAGTACTTC
TRBV4-1	few	-	TRBJ1-1	12	CASSAPGFEAFF	TGCGCCAGCAGTGCCCCGGGGTTTGAAGCTTTCTTT
TRBV30	-	TRBD1	TRBJ2-6	13	CAWDRAGANVLTF	TGTGCCTGGGACAGGGCTGGGGCCAACGTCCTGACTTTC
TRBV27	-	-	TRBJ2-7	14	CASTPGGLVHEQYF	TGTGCCAGCACCCCTGGGGGTTTAGTGCACGAGCAGTACTTC
TRBV7-9	few	-	TRBJ2-7	12	CASSFGGPEQYF	TGTGCCAGCAGCTTTGGGGGGCCCGAGCAGTACTTC
TRBV29-1	few	-	TRBJ2-3	15	CSAEVGGWHTDTQYF	TGCAGCGCCGAAGTAGGGGGGTGGCACACAGATACGCAGTATTTT
TRBV6-6	few	-	TRBJ2-3	14	CASSPLGWADTQYF	TGTGCCAGCAGTCCACTGGGGTGGGCGGATACGCAGTATTTT
TRBV29-1	few	TRBD1	TRBJ2-3	15	CSVEDQGVGTDTQYF	TGCAGCGTTGAAGATCAGGGGGTCGGCACAGATACGCAGTATTTT
TRBV9	-	-	TRBJ2-1	12	CASSVGEGKQFF	TGTGCCAGCAGCGTAGGGGAAGGAAAGCAGTTCTTC
TRBV7-3	-	TRBD1	TRBJ2-3	15	CASSPGQASTDTQYF	TGTGCCAGCAGCCCGGGACAGGCTAGCACAGATACGCAGTATTTT
TRBV6-5	-	-	TRBJ1-1	12	CASRDPGTEAFF	TGTGCCAGCAGGGACCCCGGGACAGAAGCTTTCTTT
TRBV28	-	-	TRBJ1-5	15	CASSHGVHNNQPQHF	TGTGCCAGCAGCCACGGGGTTCACAACAATCAGCCCCAGCATTTT
TRBV29-1	few	-	TRBJ2-5	15	CSVGERGDPAETQYF	TGCAGCGTTGGAGAACGTGGGGACCCAGCGGAGACCCAGTACTTC
TRBV23-1	-	-	TRBJ1-2	17	CASSQSLRTQKRKGYTF	TGCGCCAGCAGTCAATCTCTCCGGACACAAAAGAGGAAGGGCTACACCTTC
TRBV27	-	-	TRBJ1-5	13	CASSSGSRQPQHF	TGTGCCAGCAGTTCGGGGAGTCGCCAGCCCCAGCATTTT
TRBV29-1	few	-	TRBJ1-2	11	CSVRGGYGYTF	TGCAGCGTCCGTGGGGGGTATGGCTACACCTTC
TRBV14	-	TRBD2	TRBJ2-1	15	CASSQGLAAYNEQFF	TGTGCCAGCAGCCAAGGACTAGCGGCCTACAATGAGCAGTTCTTC
TRBV4-1	-	-	TRBJ2-7	13	CASSQENSYEQYF	TGCGCCAGCAGCCAAGAGAACAGTTACGAGCAGTACTTC
TRBV29-1	-	-	TRBJ1-1	14	CSVEFPDMNTEAFF	TGCAGCGTTGAATTCCCAGACATGAACACTGAAGCTTTCTTT
TRBV11-2	-	-	TRBJ2-7	14	CASSFVGGTYEQYF	TGTGCCAGCAGCTTTGTTGGCGGCACCTACGAGCAGTACTTC
TRBV6-1	-	TRBD2	TRBJ2-1	16	CASSAPLAGGIDEQFF	TGTGCCAGCAGTGCTCCGCTAGCGGGGGGGATCGATGAGCAGTTCTTC
TRBV4-1	-	TRBD1	TRBJ1-4	17	CASSHGQGTTTNEKLFF	TGCGCCAGCAGCCACGGACAGGGGACCACAACTAATGAAAAACTGTTTTTT
TRBV5-4	-	-	TRBJ2-7	12	CASSFGPYEQYF	TGTGCCAGCAGTTTCGGCCCTTACGAGCAGTACTTC
TRBV6-5	-	-	TRBJ2-1	15	CASRIGEGTYNEQFF	TGTGCCAGCAGAATCGGAGAGGGAACCTACAATGAGCAGTTCTTC
TRBV4-1	-	-	TRBJ2-1	12	CASHSGRNEQFF	TGCGCCAGTCATAGCGGACGAAATGAGCAGTTCTTC
TRBV18	few	-	TRBJ2-7	12	CASSPQTYEQYF	TGTGCCAGCTCACCACAGACCTACGAGCAGTACTTC